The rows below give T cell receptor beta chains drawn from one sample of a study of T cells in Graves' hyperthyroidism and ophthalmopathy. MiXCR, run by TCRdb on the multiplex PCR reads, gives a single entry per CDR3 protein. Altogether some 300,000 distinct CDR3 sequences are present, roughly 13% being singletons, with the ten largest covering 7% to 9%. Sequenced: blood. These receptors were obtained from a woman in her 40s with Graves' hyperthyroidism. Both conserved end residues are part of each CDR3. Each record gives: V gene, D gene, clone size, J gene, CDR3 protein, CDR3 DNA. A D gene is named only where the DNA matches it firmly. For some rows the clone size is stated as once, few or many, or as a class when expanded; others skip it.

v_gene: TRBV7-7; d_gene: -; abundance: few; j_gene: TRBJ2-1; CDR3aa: CASSADIVSEQFF; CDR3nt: TGTGCTAGCAGCGCCGACATAGTGAGTGAGCAGTTCTTC
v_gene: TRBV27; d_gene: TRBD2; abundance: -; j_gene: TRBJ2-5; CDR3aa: CASSWGTSIHF; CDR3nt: TGTGCCAGCAGTTGGGGGACTAGCATACACTTC
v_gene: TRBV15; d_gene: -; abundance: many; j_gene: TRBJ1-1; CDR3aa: CATSRGAGITEAFF; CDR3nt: TGTGCCACCAGCAGAGGCGCCGGTATCACTGAAGCTTTCTTT
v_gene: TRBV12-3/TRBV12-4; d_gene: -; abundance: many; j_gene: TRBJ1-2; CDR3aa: CASSLAGVGMGGYTF; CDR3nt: TGTGCCAGCAGTTTAGCGGGAGTGGGGATGGGCGGCTACACCTTC
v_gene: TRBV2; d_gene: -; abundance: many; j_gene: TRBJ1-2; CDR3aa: CASTSGYGYTF; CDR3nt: TGTGCCAGCACCTCGGGCTATGGCTACACCTTC
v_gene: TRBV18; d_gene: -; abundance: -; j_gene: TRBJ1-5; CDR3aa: CASSPPGTYNQPQHF; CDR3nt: TGTGCCAGCTCACCACCTGGGACGTACAATCAGCCCCAGCATTTT
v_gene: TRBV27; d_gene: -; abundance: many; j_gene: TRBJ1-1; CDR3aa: CASSLWRNTEAFF; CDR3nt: TGTGCCAGCAGCCTATGGAGGAACACTGAAGCTTTCTTT
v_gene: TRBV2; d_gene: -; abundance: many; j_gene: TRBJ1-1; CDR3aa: CASTPYGRMNTEAFF; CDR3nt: TGTGCCAGCACCCCTTACGGGAGAATGAACACTGAAGCTTTCTTT
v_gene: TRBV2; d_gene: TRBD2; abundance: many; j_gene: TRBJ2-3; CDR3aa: CASTAGLASFDTQYF; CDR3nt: TGTGCCAGCACTGCCGGACTAGCGAGTTTTGATACGCAGTATTTT
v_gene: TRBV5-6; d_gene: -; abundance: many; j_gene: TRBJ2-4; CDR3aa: CASTVSRSRSKNIQYF; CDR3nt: TGTGCCAGCACCGTAAGTCGGTCCCGTAGCAAAAACATTCAGTACTTC
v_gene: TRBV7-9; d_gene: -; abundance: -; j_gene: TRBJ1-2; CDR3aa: CASSAWEGENYGYTF; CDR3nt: TGTGCCAGCAGCGCCTGGGAGGGGGAGAACTATGGCTACACCTTC